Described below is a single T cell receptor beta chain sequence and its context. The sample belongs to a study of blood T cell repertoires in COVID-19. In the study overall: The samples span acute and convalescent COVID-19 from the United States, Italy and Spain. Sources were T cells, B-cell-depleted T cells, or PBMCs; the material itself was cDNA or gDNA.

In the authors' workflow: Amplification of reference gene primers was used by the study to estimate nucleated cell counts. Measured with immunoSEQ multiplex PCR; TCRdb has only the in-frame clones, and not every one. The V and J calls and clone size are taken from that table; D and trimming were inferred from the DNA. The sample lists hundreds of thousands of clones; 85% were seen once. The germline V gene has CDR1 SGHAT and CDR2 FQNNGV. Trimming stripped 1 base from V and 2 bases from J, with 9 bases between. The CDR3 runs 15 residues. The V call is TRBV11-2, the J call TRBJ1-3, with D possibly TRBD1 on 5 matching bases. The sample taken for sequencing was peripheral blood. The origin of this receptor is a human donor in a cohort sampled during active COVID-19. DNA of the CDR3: TGTGCCAGCAGCTTAGCCCCAGGGCCTGGAAACACCATATATTTT. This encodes CASSLAPGPGNTIYF. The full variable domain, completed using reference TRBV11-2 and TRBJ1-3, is EAGVAQSPRYKIIEKRQSVAFWCNPISGHATLYWYQQILGQGPKLLIQFQNNGVVDDSQLPKDRFSAERLKGVDSTLKIQPAKLEDSAVYLCASSLAPGPGNTIYFGEGSWLTVV.